This T cell receptor beta chain is drawn from a study of T cell repertoires in cytomegalovirus infection. Study-wide background: Indications of both CMV infection and matching HLA type were provided by public TCR beta signatures.

General study findings and limits: People with CMV and the relevant HLA were identified by cumulative public TCR beta family frequency. Dominant in the ex vivo response were TCR beta clonotypes restricted by HLA-C and specific for CMV.

The J segment lost 10 bases and the V segment lost 6 bases, leaving 6 bases of the junction unmatched. Germline values: CDR1 MGHDK, CDR2 SYGVNS. CDR3 length: 12 residues. TCRdb independently ran MiXCR on the reads; one entry per CDR3 protein. The sample has approximately 750,000 distinct CDR3 sequences, 35% seen once. Regarding this clonotype: Its specificity is unknown.

This receptor was identified in a human donor in good health (CMV status not recorded). Some clones in this sample may be carry-over from other donors' samples. What was sequenced was PBMCs. The chain joins TRBV25-1 to TRBJ2-1; 7 nucleotides agree with TRBD2. The CDR3 reads CASRTGGREQFF. The CDR3, as DNA: TGTGCCAGCAGGACCGGGGGGAGGGAGCAGTTCTTC.